This record looks at one TCR beta chain sequence and its context. The antigen remains unidentified. Profiling relied on immunoSEQ multiplex PCR, and the TCRdb table lists in-frame clones only, not all of them. This sample has fewer than 55,000 clones; about 61% occur once, and the top ten carry more than 4.5%. Germline V gene lookup returns CDR1 LNHDA and CDR2 SQIVND (reference sequence). The CDR3 contains 16 residues. V lost 7 bases, J lost 2 bases, and 18 bases lay in between. Time point given: week 47, end of study. A single vaccine dose contained 300 ug of mutant IDH1 20-mer peptide, and topical imiquimod was used with it. This sample is drawn from a study of a mutant IDH1 vaccine in newly diagnosed glioma.

The sequence was obtained from a man in his forties with glioma. Some clones in this sample may be carry-over from other donors' samples. Sequencing used peripheral blood mononuclear cells (PBMCs), obtained from a glioma patient whose treatment included an IDH1 peptide vaccine. The chain links TRBV19 to TRBJ1-5; D is perhaps TRBD1 (5 bases). The chain's CDR3 is CASKSQSGLGNQPQHF. CDR3 coding DNA: TGTGCCAGTAAATCTCAATCAGGGTTAGGCAATCAGCCCCAGCATTTT.